This entry concerns a single T cell receptor (beta chain). With random hexamers, reverse transcription was performed on 0.5 to 1 ug of RNA. Amplification of TCR beta CDR3 spanned 54 Vbeta and 13 Jbeta via immunoSEQ multiplex PCR. In TCRdb, the immunoSEQ multiplex PCR reads were re-called with MiXCR into one record per CDR3 protein. Of about 300,000 distinct CDR3 sequences listed, about 91% were seen once; the top ten hold around 0.18%. V shed 1 base and J shed 10 bases, with 10 bases lying between them. The V gene's germline CDR1 is SEHNR and CDR2 FQNEAQ (reference sequence). The CDR3 runs 12 residues. This entry belongs to a study of CD8 T cells in Susac syndrome. Sequencing of TCR beta was carried out in blood CD8+ and CD4+ T cells. The multiple sclerosis control group was made up of treatment-naive patients with stable or active relapsing-remitting disease. Negative isolation was applied to CD8+ and CD4+ T cells, and FACS enrichment was applied to TEMRA cells.

The origin of this receptor is a human donor with multiple sclerosis. The J gene is TRBJ1-2, the V gene TRBV7-9; the D is unclear. Input material: CD8+ T cells from PBMCs. The CDR3 DNA is TGTGCCAGCAGCTTAGGGAGATCGGTCTACACCTTC. It codes for CASSLGRSVYTF.